A selection of T cell receptor beta chains follows, all from one sample in a study of beta chain features in type 1 diabetes. Some clones are missing from TCRdb's copy, which holds only in-frame ones; the method was immunoSEQ multiplex PCR. Of hundreds of thousands of clones in the sample, 13% were seen once. The sample was naive CD4+ T cells from blood. Receptor source: a man aged 18 to 35 with type 1 diabetes. Both conserved end residues are part of each CDR3. The D gene is left open where the match is weak. Clone size is given for some rows only: seen once, a few or many times, or a class if the clone is expanded.

d_call	clone_size	v_call	j_call	cdr3_aa	cdr3_nt
TRBD2	-	TRBV30	TRBJ2-3	CAWSVSGGSSDTQYF	TGTGCCTGGAGTGTATCGGGGGGGAGCTCAGATACGCAGTATTTT
-	few	TRBV7-9	TRBJ2-1	CASRDLVTYNEQFF	TGTGCCAGCAGAGATCTGGTAACCTACAATGAGCAGTTCTTC
TRBD1	-	TRBV6-6	TRBJ2-4	CASRTRQGTKNIQYF	TGTGCCAGCAGAACTAGACAGGGAACCAAAAACATTCAGTACTTC
TRBD2	-	TRBV9	TRBJ2-5	CASSVGTSGGGETQYF	TGTGCCAGCAGCGTTGGGACTAGCGGGGGCGGGGAGACCCAGTACTTC
TRBD2	-	TRBV11-2	TRBJ2-3	CASSLGNFRLAGPTDTQYF	TGTGCCAGCAGCTTAGGGAACTTCCGACTAGCGGGGCCCACAGATACGCAGTATTTT
TRBD1	few	TRBV9	TRBJ2-3	CASSVQGAIVGTDTQYF	TGTGCCAGCAGCGTGCAGGGGGCTATCGTTGGCACAGATACGCAGTATTTT
TRBD1	-	TRBV27	TRBJ2-2	CASSPLRQGPNTGELFF	TGTGCCAGCAGCCCCCTTCGACAGGGGCCGAACACCGGGGAGCTGTTTTTT
TRBD1	-	TRBV18	TRBJ1-1	CASSPQREGTGVSTEAFF	TGTGCCAGCTCACCACAGAGAGAGGGGACAGGGGTCAGCACTGAAGCTTTCTTT
TRBD1	-	TRBV7-3	TRBJ1-1	CASSLSGGADTEAFF	TGTGCCAGCAGCCTCTCAGGGGGCGCGGACACTGAAGCTTTCTTT
TRBD2	few	TRBV7-9	TRBJ2-3	CASSLGLASGDSTDTQYF	TGTGCCAGCAGCTTAGGGTTGGCTAGCGGGGACTCCACAGATACGCAGTATTTT
-	-	TRBV6-5	TRBJ1-2	CASTLTVQAGYGYTF	TGTGCCAGCACGTTGACAGTCCAGGCTGGCTATGGCTACACCTTC
-	few	TRBV18	TRBJ2-7	CASRTQSSYEQYF	TGTGCCAGCCGGACACAGAGTTCCTACGAGCAGTACTTC
-	-	TRBV29-1	TRBJ1-1	CSVEDRPGTEAFF	TGCAGCGTTGAAGATCGTCCGGGGACGGAAGCCTTCTTT
TRBD1	few	TRBV30	TRBJ1-6	CAWHTGGHSPLHF	TGTGCCTGGCACACAGGGGGCCATTCACCCCTCCACTTT
-	few	TRBV5-1	TRBJ2-7	CASSPPGLGHLEQYF	TGCGCCAGCAGCCCACCGGGACTCGGCCACCTGGAGCAGTACTTC
TRBD2	-	TRBV29-1	TRBJ2-7	CSVVYPGLPYEQYF	TGCAGCGTTGTTTACCCGGGACTACCCTACGAGCAGTACTTC
TRBD1	-	TRBV30	TRBJ1-1	CAWSVLQGGNTEAFF	TGTGCCTGGAGTGTACTCCAGGGGGGGAACACTGAAGCTTTCTTT
-	-	TRBV18	TRBJ1-1	CASSPQEQGNTEAFF	TGTGCCAGCTCACCACAGGAACAGGGGAACACTGAAGCTTTCTTT
TRBD1	-	TRBV13	TRBJ2-5	CASSLFPGQIQETQYF	TGTGCCAGCAGCTTATTCCCGGGACAGATCCAAGAGACCCAGTACTTC
TRBD1	-	TRBV30	TRBJ1-5	CAWSGQGGNQPQHF	TGTGCCTGGAGTGGACAGGGTGGAAATCAGCCCCAGCATTTT
TRBD1	-	TRBV27	TRBJ1-5	CASSPGQGVGQPQHF	TGTGCCAGCAGCCCGGGACAGGGAGTAGGTCAGCCCCAGCATTTT
-	many	TRBV21-1	TRBJ2-1	CASSKCGGREQFF	TGTGCCAGCAGCAAATGTGGGGGCCGGGAGCAGTTCTTC
TRBD2	few	TRBV7-9	TRBJ2-7	CASSPLAGGLSSYEQYF	TGTGCCAGCAGCCCGCTAGCGGGGGGCCTTAGCTCCTACGAGCAGTACTTC
-	few	TRBV28	TRBJ2-2	CASTAASWGRSTGELFF	TGTGCCAGCACGGCCGCATCGTGGGGTCGGAGCACCGGGGAGCTGTTTTTT
-	few	TRBV30	TRBJ1-3	CAWDLGNTIYF	TGTGCCTGGGACCTGGGAAACACCATATATTTT
-	-	TRBV5-1	TRBJ2-7	CASTDVSYEQYF	TGCGCCAGCACAGACGTCTCCTACGAGCAGTACTTC
-	-	TRBV14	TRBJ2-1	CASSQDTGSARNEQFF	TGTGCCAGCAGCCAAGATACAGGTTCGGCGCGGAATGAGCAGTTCTTC
-	-	TRBV2	TRBJ1-5	CASSAGVVQPQHF	TGTGCCAGCAGTGCGGGAGTCGTCCAGCCCCAGCATTTT
-	-	TRBV5-1	TRBJ2-1	CASSLIQDHNEQFF	TGCGCCAGCAGCTTAATACAGGATCACAATGAGCAGTTCTTC
-	once	TRBV30	TRBJ1-4	CAWKPQGWEKLFF	TGTGCCTGGAAGCCCCAGGGATGGGAAAAACTGTTTTTT
TRBD1	-	TRBV6-5	TRBJ2-1	CASGSGGLSYNEQFF	TGTGCCAGCGGTTCAGGGGGCTTATCCTACAATGAGCAGTTCTTC
-	-	TRBV4-1	TRBJ2-4	CASSQGLATGLAKNIQYF	TGCGCCAGCAGCCAAGGGCTAGCGACAGGTCTGGCCAAAAACATTCAGTACTTC